This is a list of T cell receptor beta chains from one sample in a study of beta chain features in type 1 diabetes. This table comes from immunoSEQ multiplex PCR, and its TCRdb copy is limited to in-frame clones, with some not included. The sample consists of under 900,000 clones, around a sixth of them appearing once. The sample consisted of naive CD4+ T cells from blood. Receptor source: a woman younger than 30 in good health. CDR3s include the opening cysteine and the closing phenylalanine or tryptophan. The D gene is left open where the match is weak. Clone size is not always given. Where it is, it says once, few, many or a class for expanded clones.

CDR3nt,CDR3aa,j_gene,abundance,v_gene,d_gene
TGTGCCAGCAGTCGCCCTGGGCCTGGAAACACCATATATTTT,CASSRPGPGNTIYF,TRBJ1-3,few,TRBV6-5,.
TGTGCCAGCAGTTTTTGGGGTGGAGAGACCCAGTACTTC,CASSFWGGETQYF,TRBJ2-5,few,TRBV27,.
TGTGCCAGCAGTCTATTACAGGGGAAAGGTTCAGATACGCAGTATTTT,CASSLLQGKGSDTQYF,TRBJ2-3,.,TRBV28,TRBD1
TGTGCCAGCAGACACGAATCCCCGTTGGGTAAGCAGTTCTTC,CASRHESPLGKQFF,TRBJ2-1,few,TRBV6-5,.
TGTGCCAGCAGCTTAGGTCCCGGTCGTACGCAGTATTTT,CASSLGPGRTQYF,TRBJ2-3,.,TRBV7-8,.
TGTGCCAGCAGCCCGACCCCAGCGGACACTGAAGCTTTCTTT,CASSPTPADTEAFF,TRBJ1-1,.,TRBV7-9,.
TGTGCCAGCAGCTCGTTAGCGGGAGAGCAGTTCTTC,CASSSLAGEQFF,TRBJ2-1,few,TRBV7-9,TRBD2
TGTGCCAGCAGCTCCCCCGGGACGGGAAGCTCCTACGAGCAGTACTTC,CASSSPGTGSSYEQYF,TRBJ2-7,.,TRBV4-2,.
TGTGCCAGTAGGAGGGATAGCAATCAGCCCCAGCATTTT,CASRRDSNQPQHF,TRBJ1-5,.,TRBV19,.
TGTGCCAGCAGTCAGGACGGGAATCAGCCCCAGCATTTT,CASSQDGNQPQHF,TRBJ1-5,few,TRBV28,.
TGCGCCAGCAGCCAAGATTGGGGCACCGGGGAGCTGTTTTTT,CASSQDWGTGELFF,TRBJ2-2,.,TRBV4-3,.
TGTGCCAGCGGGGAAACAGGGGGCACTGAAGCTTTCTTT,CASGETGGTEAFF,TRBJ1-1,.,TRBV25-1,TRBD1
TGTGCCAGCAGCCAAGCCGCTTCCACTAGCTCCCCCTACGAGCAGTACTTC,CASSQAASTSSPYEQYF,TRBJ2-7,few,TRBV14,.
TGTGCCTCACTGGGGCTAGTATCTAATGAGCAGTTCTTC,CASLGLVSNEQFF,TRBJ2-1,.,TRBV28,.
TGCGCCAGCAGCCAAGATTGGAGCTCCTACAATGAGCAGTTCTTC,CASSQDWSSYNEQFF,TRBJ2-1,.,TRBV4-3,.
TGTGCCACCAGCAGAGATCGGTTCGGAAGCTATGGCTACACCTTC,CATSRDRFGSYGYTF,TRBJ1-2,.,TRBV15,.
TGTGCCAGCAGGGGACAGGGGGCAACTAATGAAAAACTGTTTTTT,CASRGQGATNEKLFF,TRBJ1-4,once,TRBV2,TRBD1
TGTGCCAGCAGCGACCGAGCGGGAGGGGGCGATGAGCAGTTCTTC,CASSDRAGGGDEQFF,TRBJ2-1,few,TRBV7-9,TRBD2
TGTGCCAGCAGCTTAGGACCGGGACAGGGAAATGGCTACACCTTC,CASSLGPGQGNGYTF,TRBJ1-2,few,TRBV7-9,TRBD1
TGTGCCAGCAGTTACTTAGGCAGGTTAGGGTCCGAGCAGTACTTC,CASSYLGRLGSEQYF,TRBJ2-7,few,TRBV6-5,.
TGCGCCAGCAGTCGTAGGGGGCTATTGGATACGCAGTATTTT,CASSRRGLLDTQYF,TRBJ2-3,few,TRBV23-1,TRBD1
TGCAGCGTTGCGGGGACAGGGGTGAACACTGAAGCTTTCTTT,CSVAGTGVNTEAFF,TRBJ1-1,.,TRBV29-1,TRBD1
TGTGCCAGCAGCTTCGCGGTCAGAGGAACAACTAATGAAAAACTGTTTTTT,CASSFAVRGTTNEKLFF,TRBJ1-4,few,TRBV7-9,.
TGCGCCAGCAGCCCCCGACAGGGAGCCTATGGCTACACCTTC,CASSPRQGAYGYTF,TRBJ1-2,.,TRBV5-1,TRBD1
TGTGCCAGCTCGAAAGGGGGCTTCGCAGATACGCAGTATTTT,CASSKGGFADTQYF,TRBJ2-3,.,TRBV7-3,TRBD1
TGCGCCAGCAGCTTAGGAGGGGGCGCGGGAGACGAGCAGTACTTC,CASSLGGGAGDEQYF,TRBJ2-7,.,TRBV5-1,.
TGTGCCAGCTCACCACGGAATAGCGGGAGGGCAGACACCCAGTACTTC,CASSPRNSGRADTQYF,TRBJ2-5,.,TRBV18,TRBD2
TGTGCCAGCTCACAAGGACAGGGCAACACCGGGGAGCTGTTTTTT,CASSQGQGNTGELFF,TRBJ2-2,.,TRBV18,TRBD1
TGTGCCAGCAGTGTGATATCTGGAGGGGGTGAAAAACTGTTTTTT,CASSVISGGGEKLFF,TRBJ1-4,few,TRBV2,.
TGCAGTGTCTCCATTTTCTACGAGCAGTACTTC,CSVSIFYEQYF,TRBJ2-7,.,TRBV20-1,.
TGTGCCAGCAGCCGCCGAAGAAGCACGACCATGAACACTGAAGCTTTCTTT,CASSRRRSTTMNTEAFF,TRBJ1-1,few,TRBV14,.
TGTGCCAGCAGCTACCGCAGCGGGAGTAGGGCAGATACGCAGTATTTT,CASSYRSGSRADTQYF,TRBJ2-3,few,TRBV7-9,TRBD2
TGTGCCAGCAGCCCGACTAGCGGGAGAAGTTGGGGCCGCACAGATACGCAGTATTTT,CASSPTSGRSWGRTDTQYF,TRBJ2-3,.,TRBV7-2,TRBD2
TGTGCCAGCACCAAAGACAGGACTGAAGCTTTCTTT,CASTKDRTEAFF,TRBJ1-1,.,TRBV2,.
TGTGCCAGCAGCGTAGACGTCGAAAATGAGCAGTTCTTC,CASSVDVENEQFF,TRBJ2-1,few,TRBV7-9,.
TGTGCCAGCAGCTCCAAAGCACAGGGGGTCTATGGCTACACCTTC,CASSSKAQGVYGYTF,TRBJ1-2,.,TRBV7-2,TRBD1
TGTGCCAGCAGCTTACTCGGGCCGTGGGAGACCCAGTACTTC,CASSLLGPWETQYF,TRBJ2-5,.,TRBV7-9,.
TGTGCCAGCAGTTACTCCGGTGGGCGCTACGAGCAGTACTTC,CASSYSGGRYEQYF,TRBJ2-7,.,TRBV6-5,.
TGTGCCAGCAGTGGAGGGTCCCTAGAGACCCAGTACTTC,CASSGGSLETQYF,TRBJ2-5,.,TRBV25-1,.
TGTGCCAGCAGCCCGGACTGGGTACGAGAGCAGTACTTC,CASSPDWVREQYF,TRBJ2-7,few,TRBV7-8,.
TGTGCCAGCAGCTTAGGCCGAGACAATGAGCAGTTCTTC,CASSLGRDNEQFF,TRBJ2-1,.,TRBV7-2,.
TGTGCCAGCAGCCAGACCACCGGGACTAGATACTACGAGCAGTACTTC,CASSQTTGTRYYEQYF,TRBJ2-7,.,TRBV25-1,TRBD2
TGTGCCTCGAGGGACGGAGCTAACTATGGCTACACCTTC,CASRDGANYGYTF,TRBJ1-2,.,TRBV28,.
TGCGCCAGCAGCCAAGCTAGCGGGAATTCCTACAATGAGCAGTTCTTC,CASSQASGNSYNEQFF,TRBJ2-1,.,TRBV5-1,TRBD2
TGCGCCAGCAGTCAATCGGGCAGAAACTACGAGCAGTACTTC,CASSQSGRNYEQYF,TRBJ2-7,many,TRBV23-1,.
TGTGCCAGCAGCACAAAAACAGGTCGCGCAGATACGCAGTATTTT,CASSTKTGRADTQYF,TRBJ2-3,.,TRBV7-8,.